Presented here are 10 T cell receptor beta chains from one specimen sequenced in a study of shared clonotypes between healthy human individuals. Assay: immunoSEQ multiplex PCR; the TCRdb copy retains only in-frame clones and omits some. The table includes approximately 1,500,000 clones, 95% to 99% detected once. Sample: naive CD4+ T cells sorted from blood. Subset denoted: CD45RA+ positively selected. These TCRs come from a man aged 25 to 45 in good health.

The V gene is TRBV27, the J gene TRBJ2-2, with 8 nucleotides matching TRBD2. This CDR3 has 15 amino acids. CDR1 and CDR2 from the germline V gene are MNHEY and SMNVEV (reference sequence). V lost 7 bases to trimming and J lost 3 bases; unmatched junction nucleotides: 7. The CDR3 DNA follows: TGTGCCAGCACCCAACTAGCGGTCGACACCGGGGAGCTGTTTTTT. As protein: CASTQLAVDTGELFF.

V gene TRBV7-2 combines with J gene TRBJ1-5, with D perhaps TRBD1 (6 bases). This CDR3 is built from 16 residues. Germline CDR1 and CDR2: SGHTA and FQGNSA. The ends were cut back, 6 bases at V and 0 bases at J, with 15 bases in the middle. In nucleotides, the CDR3 is TGTGCCAGCAGTCTACGGGGGCCATATAGCAATCAGCCCCAGCATTTT. It encodes CASSLRGPYSNQPQHF.

The chain recombines TRBV21-1 with TRBJ2-7; TRBD2 was called by the table and not checked on the DNA. TRBV21-1 is shown as a pseudogene. The CDR3 length is 16 residues. The CDR3: CASSKLGLAERYEQYF. DNA for the CDR3: TGTGCCAGCAGCAAACTGGGACTAGCGGAGCGCTACGAGCAGTACTTC.

The V gene is TRBV19, the J gene TRBJ2-7, with 9 bases lining up with TRBD2. From germline, CDR1 is LNHDA and CDR2 SQIVND (reference sequence). The trim removed 3 bases at V and 4 bases at J, leaving 10 bases unmatched. This CDR3 is built from 16 residues. CDR3 nucleotides: TGTGCCAGTAGTATCGCAGCGGGAGGACGGGATTACGAGCAGTACTTC. Its translation: CASSIAAGGRDYEQYF.

This rearrangement joins TRBV7-6 to TRBJ1-5; D is undetermined. CDR1 and CDR2 (germline): SGHVS, FNYEAQ. Trimming stripped 5 bases from V and 0 bases from J, with 17 bases between. CDR3 length: 17 amino acids. The CDR3 DNA follows: TGTGCCAGCAGCCCCCCGCAACGGGGTGGTAGCAATCAGCCCCAGCATTTT. It specifies CASSPPQRGGSNQPQHF.

The chain has TRBV19 and TRBJ2-7, with D possibly being TRBD1 or TRBD2 (5 bases each). The CDR3 sequence is 14 residues long. The germline V and J ends were trimmed by 4 bases and 0 bases, with 10 bases remaining between them. Germline V gene sequence: CDR1 LNHDA, CDR2 SQIVND (reference sequence). CDR3 nucleotides: TGTGCCAGTAGTACTGGGACCAACTCCTACGAGCAGTACTTC. Protein: CASSTGTNSYEQYF.

The gene calls are TRBV28 and TRBJ1-1; 9 nucleotides align to TRBD1. CDR1 is MDHEN and CDR2 is SYDVKM in the germline V gene. Unmatched junction bases numbered 11, after V lost 10 bases and J lost 5 bases. The CDR3 has 14 amino acids. This chain's CDR3 is CAISVQGARTEAFF. The DNA of the CDR3 is TGTGCCATCTCGGTACAGGGGGCTAGGACTGAAGCTTTCTTT.

CDR3 amino acids: CASSSPWLSGELFF. The CDR3 nucleotides read TGTGCCAGCAGTTCCCCTTGGTTATCCGGGGAGCTGTTTTTT. The chain couples TRBV28 to TRBJ2-2; no clear D gene. V was shortened by 4 bases and J by 6 bases, with 12 bases between the two germline ends. The CDR3 is made up of 14 amino acids. Per the germline V gene, CDR1 is MDHEN and CDR2 is SYDVKM.

This chain joins TRBV30 and TRBJ2-1; D possibly corresponds to TRBD1 (5 bases). The V end lost 3 bases, the J end lost 8 bases, and 17 bases lay between the germline ends. Germline V lookup: CDR1 GTSNPN, CDR2 SVGIG (reference sequence). The CDR3 has 14 residues. The CDR3 spells CAWSLFSRGHEQFF. CDR3 bases: TGTGCCTGGAGCTTGTTTTCTAGGGGCCATGAGCAGTTCTTC.

V gene TRBV7-9 combines with J gene TRBJ1-2, with D unclear. CDR1 is SEHNR and CDR2 is FQNEAQ in the germline V gene (reference sequence). The germline V and J ends were trimmed by 5 bases and 5 bases, with 15 bases remaining between them. The CDR3 is made up of 14 amino acids. DNA of the CDR3: TGTGCCAGCAGCCTACTTTCCGGGGAGTATGGCTACACCTTC. Protein: CASSLLSGEYGYTF.